This entry describes one T cell receptor beta chain. This record belongs to a study of Ad26.COV2.S vaccination and SARS-CoV-2 variants. Study-level background: Ad26.COV2.S arm of COV1001 included the donor.

Profiling relied on immunoSEQ multiplex PCR, and the TCRdb table lists in-frame clones only, not all of them. Of a few hundred thousand clones in the sample, about 88% were seen once. Germline CDR1 MNHEY, CDR2 SVGAGI. CDR3 length: 14 residues. Trimming removed 7 bases at V and 4 bases at J, with 16 bases between. Noted treatment: about 20 received Ad26.COV2.S at low or high dose, single or two shots; 5 received placebo; per-sample allocation not given. Samples analyzed were those drawn on day 63 after the first vaccine or placebo injection. An Ad26 vector carrying the Wuhan-strain SARS-CoV-2 spike served as the vaccine.

The TCR sequence derives from a person between 18 and 59 years old who received the Ad26.COV2.S COVID-19 vaccine or a placebo. The source was peripheral blood, collected in a trial of Ad26.COV2.S vaccine versus placebo. The chain couples TRBV6-5 to TRBJ1-2; D is unresolved. CDR3 residues: CASTPTAPSYGYTF. The CDR3 DNA reads as TGTGCCAGCACCCCGACTGCTCCTAGCTATGGCTACACCTTC.